Reported below is one T cell receptor beta chain. This clonotype showed up just a few times. Its antigen is currently not known. Base qualities are missing; no much larger clone stands one base away. Libraries of naive CD8 T cells were built from approximately 22,000 to 940,000 sorted cells, with 10%, 30% or 50% of the purified RNA used. Naive CD8 T cells, defined as CD8+CD4-CCR7+CD45RA+, were FACS-sorted into RLT Plus buffer on a BD FACSAria II. More than 8 TCR copies' worth of Jurkat RNA were spiked into roughly 17,000-1,100,000 naive CD8 T cell samples to test detection sensitivity. CD8 T cells were enriched with RosetteSep CD8+ T Cell Enrichment Cocktail and Ficoll-Paque, followed by ACK red cell lysis. This record comes from a study of molecular identifiers for immune sequencing clone quantification (dated by TCRdb to 2017 to 2018). Looking at the study overall: For a replicate experiment, RNA from approximately 20,000 or 100,000 naive CD8 T cells was divided into five aliquots, of which four were sequenced. CD8 T cells were used in a methods study to benchmark molecular-identifier clustering-based TCR repertoire sequencing (MIDCIRS) and TCR RNA copy counting. Overall study outcomes, separate from this receptor: A single cell's worth of spiked-in Jurkat TCR RNA was reported detectable even among under 1.3 million naive CD8 T cells. Without barcode sub-clustering, chimeric consensus sequences inflated TCR diversity; chimeras reached as high as 47%. Modeling estimated about three recovered TCR RNA copies per cell, compared with approximately 9.5 by digital PCR, which implies roughly 30% capture efficiency. The naive libraries included spiked-in Jurkat TCR RNA (roughly nine copies' worth), and this RNA is not part of the donor repertoire. Clones above 20 RNA copies held over 98% of molecules in CMV-specific effector cells but under 1% in naive cells. The sizes of highly expanded clones could end up underestimated when identical TCR molecules share a barcode.

The receptor library was made with PCR. Sequenced using an Illumina HiSeq 4000. Preparation of bulk TCR libraries followed a previously described approach, with the TCR primers listed in Table S5. Purification of total RNA was performed with the Qiagen AllPrep DNA/RNA kit. Before analysis, reads from multiple sequencing runs of one library were combined. The study's processing was this. Only reads with exact TCR constant sequence were kept, trimmed to 150 nt, and grouped by their 12-nt molecular barcodes. Reads inside each barcode group were sub-clustered using a 15% Levenshtein threshold, and a quality-weighted consensus sequence was constructed for each RNA molecule. Non-functional sequences were removed, as were lower-count sequences one edit away from another. Barcode sub-clusters with fewer than 20% of the maximum read count were removed, based on fitting two negative binomial distributions. TCRdb ran its own pipeline on the public reads, namely fastp trimming at Q25 and MiXCR clone calling, and kept in-frame beta chains. Under each unique CDR3 protein, matching rows form one entry showing the most common genes and DNA. These V and J calls originate from TCRdb's pipeline instead of the authors' own analysis. The sample table shows just under 65,000 distinct CDR3 sequences, and under 20% are seen once. The ten largest clones capture more than 1.4% of the sample.

The origin of this receptor is a human donor in good health. Some libraries in this study had Jurkat cell RNA spiked in. Sequencing used naive CD8+ T cells from blood, with Jurkat cell RNA spiked in. This sample's cell subset or site label indicates: FACS-sorted CD8+CD4-CCR7+CD45RA+ naive T cells.

The CDR3 here reads CASSQFSAGGNEQYF. The sequence in DNA is TGTGCCAGCAGCCAATTCTCAGCGGGAGGAAACGAGCAGTACTTC. The V gene is TRBV14 and the J gene is TRBJ2-7; 9 central bases correspond to TRBD2. Based on the germline V gene, the CDR1 and CDR2 sequences are SGHDN and FVKESK. Compared with germline, V lacks 2 bases and J lacks 5 bases; bases without a gene match: 7. Inclusive of the bounding cysteine and phenylalanine, the CDR3 is 15 residues long. Solely the CDR3 DNA is kept, with 45 bases framed from the first base.